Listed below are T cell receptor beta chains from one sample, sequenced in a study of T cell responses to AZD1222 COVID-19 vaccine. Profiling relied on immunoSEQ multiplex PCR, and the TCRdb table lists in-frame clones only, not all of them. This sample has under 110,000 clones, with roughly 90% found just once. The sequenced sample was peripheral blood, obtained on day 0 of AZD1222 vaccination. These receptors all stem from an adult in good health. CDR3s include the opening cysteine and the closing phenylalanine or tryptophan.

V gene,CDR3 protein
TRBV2,CAGTGSDTQYF
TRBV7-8,CASSGRRFTAGNTIYF
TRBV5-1,CASSLSNGSLNTGELFF
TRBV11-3,CASSLGGKNTEAFF
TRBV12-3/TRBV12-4,CASSSGGERAFF
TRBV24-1,CATSLAGDYNEQFF
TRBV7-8,CASSSKAGGPWETQYF
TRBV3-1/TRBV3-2,CASSRAGSSNTGELFF
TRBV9,CASSGGMGSTDTQYF
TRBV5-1,CASSLAGDGYTF
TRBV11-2,CASRASAEPWGAFF
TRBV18,CASSPGVGSSNEQFF
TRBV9,CASSVTPGSHEQYF
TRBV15,CATSRDQGPGNTIYF
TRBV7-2,CASSFGRGSEKLFF
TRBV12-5,CASAEGGGPTYEQYF
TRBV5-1,CASSLGQGAYEQYF
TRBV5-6,CASSFGLTNTGELFF
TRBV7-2,CASSPYDPRPLNAFF
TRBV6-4,CASSVAPGLNTEAFF
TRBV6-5,CASSYLTGGSKEQYF
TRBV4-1,CASSPLTGIEAFF
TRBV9,CASSPFQGTGELFF
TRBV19,CASSIGPNGYTF
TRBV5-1,CASSLLGQGTGVSYEQYF
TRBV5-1,CASSFPQGETQYF
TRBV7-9,CASSVETNTEAFF
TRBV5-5,CASSLALEETQYF